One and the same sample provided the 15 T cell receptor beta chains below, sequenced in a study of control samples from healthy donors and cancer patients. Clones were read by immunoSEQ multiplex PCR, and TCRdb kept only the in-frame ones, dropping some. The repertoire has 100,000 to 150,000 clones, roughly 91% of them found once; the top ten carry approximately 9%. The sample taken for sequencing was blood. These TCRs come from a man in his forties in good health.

The CDR3 sequence: CASSLQGFQPQHF. The DNA of the CDR3 is TGTGCCAGCAGCTTACAGGGGTTTCAGCCCCAGCATTTT. The chain recombines TRBV7-8 with TRBJ1-5, with D possibly being TRBD1 (6 bases). V was pared by 2 bases and J by 6 bases, with 8 bases between. CDR1 is SGHVS, CDR2 FQNEAQ, per germline. The CDR3 consists of 13 residues.

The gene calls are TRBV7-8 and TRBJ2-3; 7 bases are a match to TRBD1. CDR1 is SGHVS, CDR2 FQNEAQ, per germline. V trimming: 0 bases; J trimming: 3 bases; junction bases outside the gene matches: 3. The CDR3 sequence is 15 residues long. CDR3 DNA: TGTGCCAGCAGCTTAGCAGGGGGCTCGACAGATACGCAGTATTTT. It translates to CASSLAGGSTDTQYF.

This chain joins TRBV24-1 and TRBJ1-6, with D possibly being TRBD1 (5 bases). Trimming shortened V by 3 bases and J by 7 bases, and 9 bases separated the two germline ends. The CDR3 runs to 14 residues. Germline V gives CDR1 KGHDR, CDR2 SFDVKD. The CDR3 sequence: CATSDRRENSPLHF. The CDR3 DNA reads TGTGCCACCAGTGATCGCAGGGAAAATTCACCCCTCCACTTT.

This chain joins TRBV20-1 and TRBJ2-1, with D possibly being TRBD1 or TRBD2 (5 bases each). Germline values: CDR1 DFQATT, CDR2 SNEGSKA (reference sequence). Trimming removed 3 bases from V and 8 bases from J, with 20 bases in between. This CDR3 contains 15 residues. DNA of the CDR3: TGCAGTGCTAGTGATTTGGGACCGAACCTTTATGAGCAGTTCTTC. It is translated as CSASDLGPNLYEQFF.

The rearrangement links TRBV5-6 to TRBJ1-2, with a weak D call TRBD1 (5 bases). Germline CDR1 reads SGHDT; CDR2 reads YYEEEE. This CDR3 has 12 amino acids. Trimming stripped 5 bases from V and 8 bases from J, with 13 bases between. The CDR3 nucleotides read TGTGCCAGCAGGTCGCTTCGGGGGGGCTACACCTTC. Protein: CASRSLRGGYTF.

The CDR3 sequence: CASSLAGGIGTDTQYF. The CDR3 DNA sequence: TGTGCCAGCAGCTTGGCAGGGGGCATCGGCACAGATACGCAGTATTTT. The rearrangement uses TRBV7-2 and TRBJ2-3; TRBD1 matches 8 bases. Trimming removed 3 bases from V and 1 base from J; junction bases left unmatched: 6. The CDR3 is 16 amino acids. Germline CDR1 SGHTA, CDR2 FQGNSA. The variable domain in full, with the rest retrieved from reference TRBV7-2 and TRBJ2-3, is GAGVSQSPSNKVTEKGKDVELRCDPISGHTALYWYRQSLGQGLEFLIYFQGNSAPDKSGLPSDRFSAERTGGSVSTLTIQRTQQEDSAVYLCASSLAGGIGTDTQYFGPGTRLTVL.

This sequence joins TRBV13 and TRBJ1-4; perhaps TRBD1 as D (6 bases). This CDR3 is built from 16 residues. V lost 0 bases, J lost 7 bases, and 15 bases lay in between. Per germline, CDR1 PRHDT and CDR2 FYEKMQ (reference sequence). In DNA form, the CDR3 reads TGTGCCAGCAGCTTAGGCCGACTAGGGGGGATTGAAAAACTGTTTTTT. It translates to CASSLGRLGGIEKLFF.

The CDR3 DNA reads as TGTGCCAGCAGTTTAGTCGGAAACTCCTATAATTCACCCCTCCACTTT. Translated: CASSLVGNSYNSPLHF. J is TRBJ1-6 and V is TRBV27; no definite D call. The germline V gene has CDR1 MNHEY and CDR2 SMNVEV (reference sequence). V was pared by 2 bases and J by 0 bases, with 8 bases between. CDR3 length: 16 residues.

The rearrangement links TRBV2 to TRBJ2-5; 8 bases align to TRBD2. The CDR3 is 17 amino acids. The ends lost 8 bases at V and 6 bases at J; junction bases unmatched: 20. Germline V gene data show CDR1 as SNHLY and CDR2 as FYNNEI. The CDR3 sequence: CASQISPSGGAGKTQYF. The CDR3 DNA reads TGTGCCAGCCAGATAAGTCCCTCCGGGGGGGCCGGAAAGACCCAGTACTTC.

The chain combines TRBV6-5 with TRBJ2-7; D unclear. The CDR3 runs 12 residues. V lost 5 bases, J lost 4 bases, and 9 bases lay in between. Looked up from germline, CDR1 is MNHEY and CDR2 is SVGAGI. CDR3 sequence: CASSNVPYEQYF. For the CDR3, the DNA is TGTGCCAGCAGTAACGTTCCTTACGAGCAGTACTTC.

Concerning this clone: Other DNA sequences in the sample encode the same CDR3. The CDR3 DNA reads as TGTGCCAGCAGCGTAGGTCGGGGGCCGAACACTGAAGCTTTCTTT. This translates into CASSVGRGPNTEAFF. J is TRBJ1-1 and V is TRBV9, with a possible D match to TRBD1 (6 bases). Germline lookup yields CDR1 SGDLS and CDR2 YYNGEE. Trimming removed 0 bases from V and 1 base from J, with 10 bases in between. The CDR3 runs 15 residues.

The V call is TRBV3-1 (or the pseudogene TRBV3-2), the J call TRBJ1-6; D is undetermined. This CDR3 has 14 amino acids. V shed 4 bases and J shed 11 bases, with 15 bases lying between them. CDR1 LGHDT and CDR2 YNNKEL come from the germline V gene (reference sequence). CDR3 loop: CASSREQRKTPLHF. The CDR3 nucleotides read TGTGCCAGCAGCCGTGAACAAAGGAAAACACCCCTCCACTTT.

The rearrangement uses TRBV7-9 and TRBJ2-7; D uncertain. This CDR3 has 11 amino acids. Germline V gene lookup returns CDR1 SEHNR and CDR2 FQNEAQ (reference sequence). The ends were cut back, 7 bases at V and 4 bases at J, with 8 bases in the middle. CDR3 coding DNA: TGTGCCAGCACCGAAACGTACGAGCAGTACTTC. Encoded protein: CASTETYEQYF. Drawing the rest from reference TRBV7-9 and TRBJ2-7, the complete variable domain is DTGVSQNPRHKITKRGQNVTFRCDPISEHNRLYWYRQTLGQGPEFLTYFQNEAQLEKSRLLSDRFSAERPKGSFSTLEIQRTEQGDSAMYLCASTETYEQYFGPGTRLTVT.

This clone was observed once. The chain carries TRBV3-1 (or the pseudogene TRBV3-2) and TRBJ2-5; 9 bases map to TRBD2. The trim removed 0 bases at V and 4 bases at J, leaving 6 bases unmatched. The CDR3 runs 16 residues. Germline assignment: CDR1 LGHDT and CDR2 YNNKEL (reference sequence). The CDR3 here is CASSQEGGGALETQYF. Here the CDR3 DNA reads TGTGCCAGCAGCCAAGAGGGCGGGGGGGCTTTAGAGACCCAGTACTTC.

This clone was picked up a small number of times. The CDR3 DNA reads as TGTGCCAGCAGCTTCATTAGCGGGGCAGATACGCAGTATTTT. Residues: CASSFISGADTQYF. The rearrangement uses TRBV7-2 and TRBJ2-3; 8 bases match TRBD2. The CDR3 covers 14 residues. The germline CDR1 and CDR2 sequences are SGHTA and FQGNSA. The J segment lost 4 bases and the V segment lost 3 bases, leaving 3 bases of the junction unmatched.